These 21 T cell receptor beta chains share one sample of origin, sequenced in a study of blood T cell repertoires in COVID-19. Libraries were prepared by immunoSEQ multiplex PCR; TCRdb keeps only in-frame clonotypes and omits some of them. The sample has around 330,000 clones; around 87% are singletons. The material sequenced was peripheral blood. Source of these receptors: a woman aged 45-60 years with active or convalescent COVID-19.

The V and J genes are TRBV7-3 and TRBJ1-6; D gene uncertain. Trimming cost V 0 bases and J 7 bases, with 10 bases left between them. In germline, CDR1 is SGHTA, CDR2 FQGTGA. The CDR3 covers 15 residues. The CDR3 loop reads CASSLTGQSNSPLHF. The CDR3 DNA sequence: TGTGCCAGCAGCTTAACGGGCCAGAGCAATTCACCCCTCCACTTT.

This sequence joins TRBV28 and TRBJ2-1; D is ambiguous. V was clipped by 3 bases and J by 6 bases, with 6 bases between them. Germline CDR1 MDHEN, CDR2 SYDVKM. The CDR3 consists of 12 residues. Here the CDR3 reads CASSFRVNEQFF. Written as DNA, the CDR3 is TGTGCCAGCAGTTTCCGGGTCAATGAGCAGTTCTTC.

This rearrangement joins TRBV7-2 to TRBJ2-3; unclear D gene. V was cut by 1 base and J by 1 base, with 3 bases left in between. The CDR3 is made up of 13 amino acids. CDR1 and CDR2 from the germline V gene are SGHTA and FQGNSA. The CDR3 spells CASSLVGTDTQYF. The CDR3 coding sequence is TGTGCCAGCAGCTTAGTCGGCACAGATACGCAGTATTTT.

The chain recombines TRBV3-1 (or the pseudogene TRBV3-2) with TRBJ2-1; TRBD2 aligns across 11 bases. The CDR3 has 16 amino acids. The germline gives CDR1 LGHDT, CDR2 YNNKEL (reference sequence). V dropped 3 bases and J dropped 4; count of bases not matched to a gene: 5. In nucleotides, the CDR3 is TGTGCCAGCAGCCAGGCACTAGCGGGAGCTTACAATGAGCAGTTCTTC. It codes for CASSQALAGAYNEQFF.

The rearrangement uses TRBV3-1 (or the pseudogene TRBV3-2) and TRBJ2-2, with D perhaps TRBD1 (6 bases). The ends were cut back, 4 bases at V and 4 bases at J, with 10 bases in the middle. CDR1 LGHDT and CDR2 YNNKEL come from the germline V gene (reference sequence). The CDR3 sequence is 14 residues long. The CDR3 is CASSPRTATGELFF. In nucleotides, the CDR3 is TGTGCCAGCAGCCCCCGGACAGCCACCGGGGAGCTGTTTTTT.

J is TRBJ1-4 and V is TRBV14; D remains ambiguous. V was pared by 0 bases and J by 0 bases, with 14 bases between. The V gene's germline CDR1 is SGHDN and CDR2 FVKESK. This CDR3 has 18 residues. The CDR3 region has the DNA TGTGCCAGCAGCCAAGATCTGGGGAGGTCCTCAACTAATGAAAAACTGTTTTTT. Amino acid sequence: CASSQDLGRSSTNEKLFF.

This chain connects TRBV2 to TRBJ2-3; possibly TRBD1 for D (7 bases). Trimming left V 10 bases short and J 1 base short, with 21 bases between. Germline V gives CDR1 SNHLY, CDR2 FYNNEI. The CDR3 is 16 amino acids. The chain's CDR3 is CATSGGGPFRTDTQYF. DNA of the CDR3: TGTGCCACTTCAGGAGGGGGCCCCTTCCGCACAGATACGCAGTATTTT.

V and J are TRBV3-1 (or the pseudogene TRBV3-2) and TRBJ2-5; tentative D call: TRBD1 (5 bases). Germline V gene lookup returns CDR1 LGHDT and CDR2 YNNKEL (reference sequence). V was clipped by 4 bases and J by 0 bases, with 6 bases between them. The CDR3 is 13 residues long. For the CDR3, the DNA is TGTGCCAGCAGCCCAGGGTACCAAGAGACCCAGTACTTC. It specifies CASSPGYQETQYF.

The chain couples TRBV7-2 to TRBJ2-1, with D possibly being TRBD2 (6 bases). This CDR3 contains 16 residues. Trimming took off 5 bases at V and 6 bases at J, with 20 bases between the two ends. Germline CDR1 reads SGHTA; CDR2 reads FQGNSA. CDR3 residues: CASSLTGTPTTNEQFF. The CDR3 nucleotides are TGTGCCAGCAGCCTTACCGGGACTCCTACTACCAATGAGCAGTTCTTC.

The rearrangement uses TRBV16 and TRBJ2-1; TRBD2 aligns across 7 bases. Trimming took 0 bases from V and 4 from J; bases not matched to a gene: 0. This CDR3 region has 14 residues. In germline, CDR1 is KGHSY, CDR2 FQNENV. The CDR3, as DNA: TGTGCCAGCAGCCAATCGCGGGGGTACAATGAGCAGTTCTTC. Translation gives CASSQSRGYNEQFF.

This sequence joins TRBV6-5 and TRBJ1-1; no definite D call. CDR1 and CDR2 (germline): MNHEY, SVGAGI. Trimming removed 4 bases from V and 0 bases from J, with 12 bases in between. The CDR3 is made up of 15 amino acids. This CDR3 is CASSSASPVNTEAFF. CDR3 DNA: TGTGCCAGCAGTTCCGCTTCGCCAGTGAACACTGAAGCTTTCTTT.

The chain couples TRBV6-2 or TRBV6-3 to TRBJ1-2; D is perhaps TRBD1 (6 bases). CDR1 MNHEY and CDR2 SVGEGT come from the germline V gene. V shed 6 bases and J shed 4 bases, with 18 bases lying between them. CDR3 length: 15 residues. CDR3: CASSPGGARAYGYTF. CDR3 DNA sequence: TGTGCCAGCAGCCCGGGGGGGGCGCGGGCCTATGGCTACACCTTC.

The chain links TRBV20-1 to TRBJ2-2, with 8 bases identical to TRBD2. Germline V gene sequence: CDR1 DFQATT, CDR2 SNEGSKA (reference sequence). The junction had 4 bases not matched to a gene; V was cut back by 3 bases and J by 1 base. This CDR3 is 15 amino acids long. For the CDR3, the DNA is TGCAGTGCTAGTTCGGGACTAGAGAACACCGGGGAGCTGTTTTTT. Translated, it gives CSASSGLENTGELFF.

On this clone itself: It may be a read error: a sequence one base away is much more abundant. The sample has other DNA sequences that encode this CDR3 too. The rearrangement uses TRBV7-2 and TRBJ2-7, with no clear D. The germline V gene has CDR1 SGHTA and CDR2 FQGNSA. Trimming cost V 4 bases and J 0 bases, with 4 bases left between them. The CDR3 has 12 residues. The CDR3 DNA is TGTGCCAGCAGCTCTAGCTCCTACGAGCAGTACTTC. This encodes CASSSSSYEQYF.

This clone showed up just once. This sequence joins TRBV15 and TRBJ2-1, with 7 bases matching TRBD1. The germline gives CDR1 LNHNV, CDR2 YYDKDF (reference sequence). The CDR3 sequence is 15 residues long. J lost 2 bases, V lost 1 base, and 2 bases had no gene match. In DNA, the CDR3 is TGTGCCACCAGCAGAGGACAGGGAACCTACAATGAGCAGTTCTTC. Its protein is CATSRGQGTYNEQFF.

The chain has TRBV7-8 and TRBJ2-1; a possible D gene is TRBD2 (5 bases). CDR1 SGHVS and CDR2 FQNEAQ come from the germline V gene. This CDR3 comprises 14 residues. V lost 1 base and J lost 6, with 10 bases in between. The CDR3 DNA is TGTGCCAGCAGCTTAGTAGCGCGTACCAATGAGCAGTTCTTC. This sequence encodes CASSLVARTNEQFF.

This chain links TRBV4-1 with TRBJ2-2, with D maybe TRBD2 (7 bases). The CDR3 sequence is 17 residues long. V was trimmed by 3 bases and J by 3 bases, leaving 17 bases between them. Germline CDR1 reads MGHRA; CDR2 reads YSYEKL. The DNA for the CDR3 is TGCGCCAGCAGCCACGGGGGCCGGGGGGCAGACACCGGGGAGCTGTTTTTT. Protein product: CASSHGGRGADTGELFF.

This sequence joins TRBV6-5 and TRBJ1-2; D unresolved. Germline assignment: CDR1 MNHEY and CDR2 SVGAGI. Trimming removed 5 bases at V and 0 bases at J, with 10 bases between. The CDR3 extends over 14 amino acids. The chain's CDR3 is CASSTLGANYGYTF. DNA of the CDR3: TGTGCCAGCAGTACCCTAGGAGCTAACTATGGCTACACCTTC.

This rearrangement joins TRBV3-1 (or the pseudogene TRBV3-2) to TRBJ2-5, with 8 bases matching TRBD1. This CDR3 has 16 residues. Per the germline V gene, CDR1 is LGHDT and CDR2 is YNNKEL (reference sequence). V gave up 6 bases and J gave up 1 base; unmatched junction bases: 10. Written as DNA, the CDR3 is TGTGCCAGCAGTACACCGACAGGGGCCCTCCAAGAGACCCAGTACTTC. Its translation is CASSTPTGALQETQYF.

The chain is built from TRBV19 and TRBJ1-2; 11 bases fit TRBD1. Per germline, CDR1 LNHDA and CDR2 SQIVND (reference sequence). The CDR3 length is 15 residues. Germline trimming cut 5 bases from V and 5 bases from J; bases unmatched to any gene: 7. CDR3: CASSPYGTGGYGYTF. DNA of the CDR3: TGTGCCAGTAGTCCATACGGGACAGGGGGGTATGGCTACACCTTC.

This chain uses TRBV29-1 with TRBJ2-1, with 8 bases lining up with TRBD1. V was pared by 1 base and J by 4 bases, with 3 bases of the junction left unmatched. The CDR3 contains 14 residues. Germline CDR1 reads SQVTM; CDR2 reads ANQGSEA. The CDR3 coding sequence is TGCAGCGTTGAAGGGACAGGGACTTACAATGAGCAGTTCTTC. It specifies CSVEGTGTYNEQFF.